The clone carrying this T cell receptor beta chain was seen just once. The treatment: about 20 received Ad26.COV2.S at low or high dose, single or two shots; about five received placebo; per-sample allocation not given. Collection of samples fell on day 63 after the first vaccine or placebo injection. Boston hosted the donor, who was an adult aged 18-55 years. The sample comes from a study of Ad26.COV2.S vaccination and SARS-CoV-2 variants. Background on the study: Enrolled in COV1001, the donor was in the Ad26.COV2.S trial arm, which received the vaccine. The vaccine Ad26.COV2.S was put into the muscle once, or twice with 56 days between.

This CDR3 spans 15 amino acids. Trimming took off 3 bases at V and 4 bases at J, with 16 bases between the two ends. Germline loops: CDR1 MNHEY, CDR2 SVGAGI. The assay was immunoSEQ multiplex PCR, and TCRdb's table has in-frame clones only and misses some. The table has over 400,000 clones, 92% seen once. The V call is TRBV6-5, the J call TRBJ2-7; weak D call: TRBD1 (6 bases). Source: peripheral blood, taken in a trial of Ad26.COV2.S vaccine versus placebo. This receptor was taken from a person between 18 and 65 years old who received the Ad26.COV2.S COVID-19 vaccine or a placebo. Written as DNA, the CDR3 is TGTGCCAGCAGTTATAAAGGGACACCAGTATACGAGCAGTACTTC. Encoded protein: CASSYKGTPVYEQYF.